These 21 T cell receptor beta chains were sequenced from one sample in a study of identical twins. TCRdb recomputed calls from the 5' RACE reads with MiXCR, one row per CDR3 protein. The top ten clones hold roughly 0.4% of a sample with about 530,000 distinct CDR3 sequences, 12% to 15% of them seen once. These sequences were also reported in another study, on yellow fever vaccine responses in identical twins.

The sequencing input was CD4+ T cells sorted from blood. All receptors derive from a woman between 18 and 29 years old in good health.

This clonotype was detected a few times. V and J are TRBV5-4 and TRBJ2-7; D not certain. In germline, CDR1 is SGHNT, CDR2 YYREEE (reference sequence). The CDR3 loop spans 12 amino acids. V was clipped by 2 bases and J by 4 bases, with 7 bases between them. CDR3 residues: CASSFDGYEQYF. CDR3 nucleotides: TGTGCCAGCAGCTTTGACGGTTACGAGCAGTACTTC.

This clonotype turned up a few times. The gene calls are TRBV24-1 and TRBJ2-1, with 10 bases fitting TRBD1. Trimming cost V 5 bases and J 5 bases; bases outside gene matches: 8. The CDR3 length is 16 residues. Per the germline V gene, CDR1 is KGHDR and CDR2 is SFDVKD. CDR3: CATSATPGTGDNEQFF. The CDR3 nucleotides read TGTGCCACCAGTGCAACCCCCGGGACAGGGGACAATGAGCAGTTCTTC.

This clonotype was picked up many times. V gene TRBV5-1 combines with J gene TRBJ2-4; D is possibly TRBD2 (5 bases). Trimming pared 0 bases from V and 8 bases from J, leaving 12 bases between. The CDR3 covers 14 residues. Germline V gives CDR1 SGHRS, CDR2 YFSETQ. The CDR3 loop reads CASSLEDGVDIQYF. Written as DNA, the CDR3 is TGCGCCAGCAGCTTGGAAGACGGGGTGGACATTCAGTACTTC. The full variable domain, rest sourced from reference TRBV5-1 and TRBJ2-4, is KAGVTQTPRYLIKTRGQQVTLSCSPISGHRSVSWYQQTPGQGLQFLFEYFSETQRNKGNFPGRFSGRQFSNSRSEMNVSTLELGDSALYLCASSLEDGVDIQYFGAGTRLSVL.

The rearrangement uses TRBV29-1 and TRBJ2-5, with D uncertain. Germline-derived CDR1 and CDR2 are SQVTM and ANQGSEA. This CDR3 is 12 amino acids long. Trimming stripped 4 bases from V and 2 bases from J, with 8 bases between. CDR3 loop: CSVVSVQETQYF. The CDR3, as DNA: TGCAGCGTTGTGTCAGTACAAGAGACCCAGTACTTC.

The chain uses TRBV20-1 and TRBJ2-1; tentatively, D is TRBD2 (5 bases). The CDR3 has 11 residues. In germline, CDR1 is DFQATT, CDR2 SNEGSKA (reference sequence). V dropped 5 bases and J dropped 8 bases, with 10 bases sitting between them. The CDR3 DNA sequence: TGCAGTGCTGATACTAGGGATGAGCAGTTCTTC. Amino acid sequence: CSADTRDEQFF.

This clonotype was seen only a few times. J is TRBJ2-1 and V is TRBV9; 8 nucleotides line up with TRBD1. The V and J ends lost 4 bases and 1 base, in that order; junction bases with no gene match: 7. The CDR3 covers 16 residues. CDR1 SGDLS and CDR2 YYNGEE come from the germline V gene. As DNA, the CDR3 is TGTGCCAGCAGCTTCCGGGACAGGATTTCCTACAATGAGCAGTTCTTC. Translation gives CASSFRDRISYNEQFF.

This clonotype showed up many times. The CDR3 bases are TGTGCCAGCAGCCTGGGACTTCCTCCCCTCAACGCGAACACCGGGGAGCTGTTTTTT. Translation gives CASSLGLPPLNANTGELFF. The rearrangement uses TRBV7-6 and TRBJ2-2; maybe TRBD2 (6 bases). Germline V gene data show CDR1 as SGHVS and CDR2 as FNYEAQ. The CDR3 sequence is 19 residues long. The V end was cut by 5 bases, the J end by 0 bases, with 22 bases between.

The chain links TRBV5-1 to TRBJ2-2, with 7 bases aligning to TRBD2. Germline V lookup: CDR1 SGHRS, CDR2 YFSETQ. V lost 5 bases to trimming and J lost 5 bases; unmatched junction nucleotides: 6. This CDR3 region has 14 residues. For the CDR3, the DNA is TGCGCCAGCAGTCTGGGAGGGGAAACCGGGGAGCTGTTTTTT. It yields the protein CASSLGGETGELFF.

CDR3 sequence reads: CASSIDRETPQYF. The CDR3 coding sequence is TGTGCCAGTAGTATCGACAGGGAGACGCCCCAGTACTTC. V and J are TRBV19 and TRBJ2-5, with 7 positions matching TRBD1. Losses at the gene ends were 3 bases for V and 9 bases for J; bases not matched to a gene: 7. There are 13 residues in the CDR3. CDR1 is LNHDA and CDR2 is SQIVND in the germline V gene (reference sequence).

The rearrangement uses TRBV20-1 and TRBJ2-3, with TRBD2 matching 12 bases. The CDR3 covers 18 residues. Germline values: CDR1 DFQATT, CDR2 SNEGSKA (reference sequence). V shed 3 bases and J 0 bases; nucleotides not matched to a gene: 10. CDR3 nucleotides: TGCAGTGCTAGTTCAGAGACTAGCGGGGGCCACAGCACAGATACGCAGTATTTT. Its translation is CSASSETSGGHSTDTQYF.

This clonotype was counted only a few times. Here the CDR3 DNA reads TGTGCCAGCAGCGGACCTACATTTTCCTCCGGGGCCAACGTCCTGACTTTC. Its translation: CASSGPTFSSGANVLTF. This chain connects TRBV3-1 to TRBJ2-6; D is ambiguous. The CDR3 runs to 17 residues. Trimming removed 5 bases from V and 4 bases from J, with 18 bases in between. Per the germline V gene, CDR1 is LGHDT and CDR2 is YNNKEL (reference sequence). Full variable domain (rest looked up from reference TRBV3-1 and TRBJ2-6): DTAVSQTPKYLVTQMGNDKSIKCEQNLGHDTMYWYKQDSKKFLKIMFSYNNKELIINETVPNRFSPKSPDKAHLNLHINSLELGDSAVYFCASSGPTFSSGANVLTFGAGSRLTVL.

This clonotype was seen a handful of times. The rearrangement joins TRBV27 to TRBJ2-3; 8 bases are shared with TRBD1. Germline trimming cut 3 bases from V and 6 bases from J; bases unmatched to any gene: 11. This CDR3 is built from 16 residues. CDR1 MNHEY and CDR2 SMNVEV come from the germline V gene (reference sequence). In DNA form, the CDR3 reads TGTGCCAGCAGTTTTTCCGGACAGGGTCCCCGGGATACGCAGTATTTT. Translated: CASSFSGQGPRDTQYF.

The V gene is TRBV5-1, the J gene TRBJ2-5; 7 bases are shared with TRBD2. V lost 0 bases to trimming and J lost 4 bases; unmatched junction nucleotides: 9. This CDR3 is built from 16 residues. Germline CDR1 SGHRS, CDR2 YFSETQ. CDR3 residues: CASSLAAQGGRETQYF. The DNA of the CDR3 is TGCGCCAGCAGCTTGGCCGCTCAGGGAGGGAGAGAGACCCAGTACTTC. The full variable domain, its missing parts supplied by reference TRBV5-1 and TRBJ2-5, is KAGVTQTPRYLIKTRGQQVTLSCSPISGHRSVSWYQQTPGQGLQFLFEYFSETQRNKGNFPGRFSGRQFSNSRSEMNVSTLELGDSALYLCASSLAAQGGRETQYFGPGTRLLVL.

The rearrangement joins TRBV6-5 to TRBJ2-3; D is unresolved. Germline loops: CDR1 MNHEY, CDR2 SVGAGI. V was clipped by 0 bases and J by 3 bases, with 10 bases between them. The CDR3 is made up of 15 amino acids. CDR3 region: CASSYSVAATDTQYF. Written as DNA, the CDR3 is TGTGCCAGCAGTTACTCGGTGGCGGCTACAGATACGCAGTATTTT.

J is TRBJ1-1 and V is TRBV10-3, with TRBD1 matching 8 bases. CDR3 length: 12 amino acids. The trim removed 10 bases at V and 8 bases at J, leaving 9 bases unmatched. Germline assignment: CDR1 ENHRY and CDR2 SYGVKD. The CDR3 nucleotides are TGTGCCACCACTGGGACAGGCCCAGAAGCTTTCTTT. Protein product: CATTGTGPEAFF.

There are a few counts of this clonotype. V and J are TRBV12-3 or TRBV12-4 and TRBJ2-1, with D perhaps TRBD1 (7 bases). Trimming took off 10 bases at V and 6 bases at J, with 22 bases between the two ends. The CDR3 totals 15 residues. CDR3 amino acids: CATAFRGASGNEQFF. The DNA of the CDR3 is TGTGCCACCGCTTTCAGGGGGGCTTCAGGCAATGAGCAGTTCTTC.

This clonotype came up many times. The chain carries TRBV29-1 and TRBJ2-1; the match to TRBD2 covers 7 bases. The germline CDR1 and CDR2 sequences are SQVTM and ANQGSEA. The CDR3 consists of 14 residues. V lost 4 bases to trimming and J lost 6 bases; unmatched junction nucleotides: 9. CDR3 residues: CSVVAGDPTNEQFF. CDR3 in DNA: TGCAGCGTTGTAGCGGGCGACCCCACCAATGAGCAGTTCTTC.

The chain combines TRBV7-9 with TRBJ1-5, with D tentatively TRBD1 (5 bases). The CDR3 has 13 amino acids. Trimming left V 5 bases short and J 5 bases short, with 10 bases between. CDR1 and CDR2 from the germline V gene are SEHNR and FQNEAQ (reference sequence). CDR3 bases: TGTGCCAGCAGCAGGGACGGAGATCAGCCCCAGCATTTT. Translation gives CASSRDGDQPQHF.

The chain carries TRBV28 and TRBJ2-4, with TRBD1 identical over 8 bases. Germline CDR1 is MDHEN and CDR2 is SYDVKM. V lost 6 bases, J lost 5 bases, and 3 bases stayed unmatched. The CDR3 has 13 residues. The CDR3 bases are TGTGCCAGCAGAGGACAGGGTGAAAACATTCAGTACTTC. It translates to CASRGQGENIQYF.

The genes are TRBV3-1 and TRBJ2-1; D remains ambiguous. Germline-derived CDR1 and CDR2 are LGHDT and YNNKEL (reference sequence). The CDR3 is 13 amino acids. V lost 6 bases and J lost 7, with 13 bases in between. CDR3 loop: CASRRAASNEQFF. DNA for the CDR3: TGTGCCAGCAGGCGCGCGGCCTCAAATGAGCAGTTCTTC.

This clonotype came up a few times. The V call is TRBV20-1, the J call TRBJ1-1; D gene unclear. The CDR3 has 16 amino acids. The V gene lost 0 bases and the J gene lost 1 base, with 15 bases spanning the gap. Germline-derived CDR1 and CDR2 are DFQATT and SNEGSKA (reference sequence). CDR3: CSARDSAGPGNTEAFF. In DNA, the CDR3 is TGCAGTGCTAGAGATTCGGCAGGTCCGGGGAACACTGAAGCTTTCTTT.